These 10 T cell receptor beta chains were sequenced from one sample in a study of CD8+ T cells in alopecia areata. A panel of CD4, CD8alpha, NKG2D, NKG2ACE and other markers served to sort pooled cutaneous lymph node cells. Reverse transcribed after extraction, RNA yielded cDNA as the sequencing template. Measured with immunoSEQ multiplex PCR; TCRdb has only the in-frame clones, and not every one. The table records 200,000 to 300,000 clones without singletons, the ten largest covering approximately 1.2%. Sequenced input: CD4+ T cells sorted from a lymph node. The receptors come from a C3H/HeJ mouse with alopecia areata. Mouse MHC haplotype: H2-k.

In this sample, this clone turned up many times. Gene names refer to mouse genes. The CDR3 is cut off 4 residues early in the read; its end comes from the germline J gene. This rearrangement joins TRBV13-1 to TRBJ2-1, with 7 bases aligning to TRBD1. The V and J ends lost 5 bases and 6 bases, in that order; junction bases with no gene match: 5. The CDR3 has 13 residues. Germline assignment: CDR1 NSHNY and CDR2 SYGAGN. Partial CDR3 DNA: TGTGCCAGCAGCGAGGACAGGCTTGCT. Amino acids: CASSEDRLA. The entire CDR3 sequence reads CASSEDRLAEQFF.

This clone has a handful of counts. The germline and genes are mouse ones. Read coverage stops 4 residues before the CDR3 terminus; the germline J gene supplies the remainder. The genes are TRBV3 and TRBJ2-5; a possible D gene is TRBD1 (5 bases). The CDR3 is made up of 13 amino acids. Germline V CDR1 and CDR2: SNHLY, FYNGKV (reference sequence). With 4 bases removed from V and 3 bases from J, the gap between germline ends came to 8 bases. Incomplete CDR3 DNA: TGTGCCAGCAGCTGGAGGGGACAAGAC. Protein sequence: CASSWRGQD. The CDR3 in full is CASSWRGQDTQYF.

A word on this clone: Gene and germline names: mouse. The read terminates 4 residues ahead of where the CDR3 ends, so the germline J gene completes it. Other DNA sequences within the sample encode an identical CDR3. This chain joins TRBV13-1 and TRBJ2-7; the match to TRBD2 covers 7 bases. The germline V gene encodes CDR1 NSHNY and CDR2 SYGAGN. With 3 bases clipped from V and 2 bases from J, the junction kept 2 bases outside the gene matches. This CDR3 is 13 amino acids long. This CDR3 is CASSGTGPYEQYF. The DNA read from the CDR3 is TGTGCCAGCAGTGGGACTGGTCCCTAT.

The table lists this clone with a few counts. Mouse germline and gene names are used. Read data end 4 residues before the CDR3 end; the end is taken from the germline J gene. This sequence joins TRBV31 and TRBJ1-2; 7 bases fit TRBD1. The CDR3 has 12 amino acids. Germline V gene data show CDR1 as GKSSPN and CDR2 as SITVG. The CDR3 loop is CAWRQGWSDYTF. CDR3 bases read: TGTGCCTGGAGACAGGGGTGGTCC.

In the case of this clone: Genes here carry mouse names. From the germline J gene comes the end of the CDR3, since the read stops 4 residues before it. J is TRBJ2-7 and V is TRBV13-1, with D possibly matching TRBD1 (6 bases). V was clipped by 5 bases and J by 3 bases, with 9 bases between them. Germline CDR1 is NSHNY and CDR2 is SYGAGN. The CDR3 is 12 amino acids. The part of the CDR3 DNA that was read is TGTGCCAGCAGGGCAGGGGACTAT. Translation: CASRAGDY. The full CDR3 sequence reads CASRAGDYEQYF.

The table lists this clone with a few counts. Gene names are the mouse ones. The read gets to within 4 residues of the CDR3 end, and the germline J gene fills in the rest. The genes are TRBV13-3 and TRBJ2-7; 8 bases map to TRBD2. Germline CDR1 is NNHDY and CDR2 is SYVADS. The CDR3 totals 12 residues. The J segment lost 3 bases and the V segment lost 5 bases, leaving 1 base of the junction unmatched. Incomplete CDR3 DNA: TGTGCCAGCAGACTGGGGGTCTAT. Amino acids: CASRLGVY. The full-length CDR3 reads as CASRLGVYEQYF.

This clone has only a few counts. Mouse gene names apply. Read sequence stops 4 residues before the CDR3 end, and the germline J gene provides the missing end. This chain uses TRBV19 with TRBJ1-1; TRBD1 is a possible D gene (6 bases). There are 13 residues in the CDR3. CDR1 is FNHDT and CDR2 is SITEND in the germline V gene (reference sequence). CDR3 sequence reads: CASSMGTLTEVFF. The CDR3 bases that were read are TGTGCCAGCAGTATGGGGACACTTACA.

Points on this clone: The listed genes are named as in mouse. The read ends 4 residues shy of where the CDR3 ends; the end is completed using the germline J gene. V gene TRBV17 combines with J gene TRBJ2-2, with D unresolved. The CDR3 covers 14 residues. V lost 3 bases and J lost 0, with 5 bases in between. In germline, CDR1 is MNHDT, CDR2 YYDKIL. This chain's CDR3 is CASSSQANTGQLYF. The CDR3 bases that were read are TGTGCTAGCAGTAGCCAGGCAAACACCGGG. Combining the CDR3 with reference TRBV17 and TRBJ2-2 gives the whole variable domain DTTVKQNPRYKLARVGKPVNLICSQTMNHDTMYWYQKKPNQAPKLLLFYYDKILNREADTFEKFQSSRPNNSFCSLYIGSAGLEYSAMYLCASSSQANTGQLYFGEGSKLTVL.

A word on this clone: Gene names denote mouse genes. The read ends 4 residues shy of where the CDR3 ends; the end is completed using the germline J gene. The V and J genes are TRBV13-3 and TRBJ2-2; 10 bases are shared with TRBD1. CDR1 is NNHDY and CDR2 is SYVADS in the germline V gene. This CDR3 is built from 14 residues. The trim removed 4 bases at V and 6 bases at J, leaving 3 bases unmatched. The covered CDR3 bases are TGTGCCAGCAGTCCGGGACAGGGGTCCGGG. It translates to CASSPGQGSG. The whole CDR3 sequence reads CASSPGQGSGQLYF. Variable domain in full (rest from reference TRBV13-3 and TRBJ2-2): EAAVTQSPRSKVAVTGGKVTLSCHQTNNHDYMYWYRQDTGHGLRLIHYSYVADSTEKGDIPDGYKASRPSQENFSLILELASLSQTAVYFCASSPGQGSGQLYFGEGSKLTVL.

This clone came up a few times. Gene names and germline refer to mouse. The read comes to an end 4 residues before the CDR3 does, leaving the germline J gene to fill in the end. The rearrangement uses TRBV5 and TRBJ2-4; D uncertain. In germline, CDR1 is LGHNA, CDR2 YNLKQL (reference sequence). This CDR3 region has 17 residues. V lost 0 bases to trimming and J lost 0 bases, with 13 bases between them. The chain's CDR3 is CASSQDSPLASQNTLYF. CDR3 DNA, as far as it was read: TGTGCCAGCAGCCAAGATTCCCCGCTGGCTAGTCAAAAC.